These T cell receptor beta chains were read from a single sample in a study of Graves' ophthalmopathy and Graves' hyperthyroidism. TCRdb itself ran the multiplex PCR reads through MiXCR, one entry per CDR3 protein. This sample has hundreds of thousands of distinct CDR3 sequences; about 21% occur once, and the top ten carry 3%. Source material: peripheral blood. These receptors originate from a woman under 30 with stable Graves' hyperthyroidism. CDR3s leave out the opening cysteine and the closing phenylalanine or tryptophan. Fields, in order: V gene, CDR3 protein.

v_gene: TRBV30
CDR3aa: ASFGTSGRYEQY

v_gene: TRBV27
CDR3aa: ASSETSGRRETQY

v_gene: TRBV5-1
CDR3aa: ASSLELLPTEAF

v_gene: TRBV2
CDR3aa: ASSAYRGGQNEQY

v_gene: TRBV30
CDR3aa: AWNSGGSGETQY

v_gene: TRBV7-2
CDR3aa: ASSFTHSGANVLT

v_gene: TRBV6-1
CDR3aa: ASSEIYEQY

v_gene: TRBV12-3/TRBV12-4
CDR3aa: ASSRPGGYEQY

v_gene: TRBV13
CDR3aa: ASSMGGERFSYEQY

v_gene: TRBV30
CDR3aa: AWSVLGEEQY

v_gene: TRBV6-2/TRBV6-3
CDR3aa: ASSYQRLEQY

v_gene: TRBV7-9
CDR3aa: ASSPERGTEAF

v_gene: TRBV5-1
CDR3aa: ASSQDRGRAGYT

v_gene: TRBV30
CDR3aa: AYSRGPGTNTEAF

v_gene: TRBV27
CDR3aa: ASSPRDKLLYGYT

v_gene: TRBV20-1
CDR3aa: SVRREYTEAF

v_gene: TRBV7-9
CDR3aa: ASSPPWGVGYEQY

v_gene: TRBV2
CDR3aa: ASMTQGISYEQY

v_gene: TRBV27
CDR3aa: ASSLSVSGQGSTF

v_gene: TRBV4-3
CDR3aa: ASSQDRRLAKNIQY

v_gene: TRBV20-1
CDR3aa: SASDVDRVKTEAF

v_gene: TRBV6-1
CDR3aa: ASSGEGRPMNTEAF